This T cell receptor (beta chain) is from a study of T cell responses to AZD1222 COVID-19 vaccine. Study-level findings and limits: A reported finding is that nearly half of spike-specific TCRs target unmutated variant regions. Regions 160-218 and 743-854 dominated among vaccine-associated CD4 TCRs spanning spike.

A note on this clone: Its target is unknown.

Assay: immunoSEQ multiplex PCR; the TCRdb copy retains only in-frame clones and omits some. Here the sample spans roughly 150,000 clones, 90% being singletons. The V segment lost 4 bases and the J segment 9 bases; nucleotides outside the gene matches: 4. CDR3 length: 14 residues. CDR1 SGHTS and CDR2 YDEGEE come from the germline V gene. The clonotype originates from an adult in good health. The sample consisted of peripheral blood, taken on day 0 of AZD1222 vaccination. This sequence joins TRBV5-8 and TRBJ1-6; TRBD1 matches at 10 bases. DNA for the CDR3: TGTGCCAGCAGCCCTGACAGGGGGCGTTCACCCCTCCACTTT. Its translation is CASSPDRGRSPLHF.